The clone carrying this TCR beta chain appeared many times. This sample is drawn from a study of blood T cell repertoires in COVID-19. Background on the study: Whether acute or convalescent, the COVID-19 samples came from the United States, Italy and Spain. Sources were T cells, B-cell-depleted T cells, or PBMCs; the material itself was cDNA or gDNA.

The V gene end was trimmed by 6 bases and the J gene end by 3 bases; junction bases not matched to a gene: 11. The CDR3 is 14 amino acids. Germline loops: CDR1 SQVTM, CDR2 ANQGSEA. Assay used: immunoSEQ multiplex PCR; TCRdb lists only in-frame clones, some missing. The sample comprises around 270,000 clones, around 86% of which are singletons, and over 7.5% rests with the top ten. The rearrangement links TRBV29-1 to TRBJ2-7; 7 nucleotides line up with TRBD2. This TCR was sampled from a man in his forties who had recovered from COVID-19. Sequenced: peripheral blood. The CDR3 reads CSVLRGGRIYEQYF. The CDR3 DNA reads TGCAGCGTCCTAAGGGGCGGGAGAATCTACGAGCAGTACTTC.